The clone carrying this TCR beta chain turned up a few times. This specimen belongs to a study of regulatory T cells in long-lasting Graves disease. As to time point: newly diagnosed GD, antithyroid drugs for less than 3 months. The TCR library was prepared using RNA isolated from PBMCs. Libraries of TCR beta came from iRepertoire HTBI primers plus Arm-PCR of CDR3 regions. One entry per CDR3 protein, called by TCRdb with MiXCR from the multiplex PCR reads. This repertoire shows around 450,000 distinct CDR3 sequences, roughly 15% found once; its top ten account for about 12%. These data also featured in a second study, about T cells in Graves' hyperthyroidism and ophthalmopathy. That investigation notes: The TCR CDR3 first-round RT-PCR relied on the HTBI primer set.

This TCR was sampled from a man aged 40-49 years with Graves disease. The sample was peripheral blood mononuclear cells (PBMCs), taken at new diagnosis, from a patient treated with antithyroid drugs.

The CDR3 region is CASSQDAQGASNEQFF. The DNA of the CDR3 is TGTGCCAGCAGCCAAGATGCACAGGGGGCCAGCAATGAGCAGTTCTTC. The J gene is TRBJ2-1, the V gene TRBV4-2; 9 nucleotides line up with TRBD1. The junction had 6 bases not matched to a gene; V was cut back by 0 bases and J by 6 bases. CDR1 and CDR2 (germline): LGHNA, YNFKEQ. CDR3 length: 16 residues.